The clone carrying this T cell receptor (beta chain) has more than one count but fewer than ten. Its antigen is as yet unknown. The data originate from a study of identifying expanded T cells in peripheral blood. Whole-study findings and limits: Roughly two-week clone count variance significantly increased as total template count grew. Over two and four weeks, about 15 and 19 clones changed, versus more than 1 between replicates.

Sequencing used immunoSEQ multiplex PCR; TCRdb keeps in-frame clones, though not all of them. The sample holds 90,000 to 100,000 clones; 88% are singletons and the top ten take 4.5% to 7%. CDR3 length: 14 residues. V shed 4 bases and J 2 bases; nucleotides not matched to a gene: 5. Germline values: CDR1 SNHLY, CDR2 FYNNEI. This receptor was obtained from a person aged 18 to 70 in good health. The sample consisted of blood. V gene TRBV2 combines with J gene TRBJ2-7; 7 nucleotides agree with TRBD1. CDR3 in DNA: TGTGCCAGCAGTGTAAAACAGGGGACCTACGAGCAGTACTTC. Encoded protein: CASSVKQGTYEQYF.